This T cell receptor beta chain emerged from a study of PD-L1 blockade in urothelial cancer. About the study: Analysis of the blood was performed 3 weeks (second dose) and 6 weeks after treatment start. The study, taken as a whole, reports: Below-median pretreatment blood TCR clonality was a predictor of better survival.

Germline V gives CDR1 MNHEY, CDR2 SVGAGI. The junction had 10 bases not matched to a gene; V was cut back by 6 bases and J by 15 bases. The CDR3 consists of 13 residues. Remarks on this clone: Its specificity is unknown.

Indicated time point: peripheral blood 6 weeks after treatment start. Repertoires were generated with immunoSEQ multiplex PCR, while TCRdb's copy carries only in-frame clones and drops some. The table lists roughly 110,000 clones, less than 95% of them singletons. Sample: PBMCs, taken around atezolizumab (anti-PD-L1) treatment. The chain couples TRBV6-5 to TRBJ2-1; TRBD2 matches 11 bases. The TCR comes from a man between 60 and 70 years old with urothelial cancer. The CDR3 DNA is TGTGCCAGCAGCGAGAACCGACTAGCGGGGAGGTTCTTC. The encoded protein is CASSENRLAGRFF.